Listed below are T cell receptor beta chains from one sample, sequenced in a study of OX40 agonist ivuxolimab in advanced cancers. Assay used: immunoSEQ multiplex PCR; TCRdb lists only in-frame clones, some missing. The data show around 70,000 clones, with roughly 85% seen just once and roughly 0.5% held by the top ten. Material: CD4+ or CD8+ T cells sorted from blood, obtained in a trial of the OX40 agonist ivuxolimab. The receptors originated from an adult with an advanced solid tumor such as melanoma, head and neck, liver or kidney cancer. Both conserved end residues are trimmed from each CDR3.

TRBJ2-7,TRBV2,ASSFPFTSGGAESYEQY
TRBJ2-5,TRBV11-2,ASSPGRGYQETQY
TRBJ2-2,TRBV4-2,ASSQEGNTGELF
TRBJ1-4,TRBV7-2,ASSGGGAGEKLF
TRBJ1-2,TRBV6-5,ASSYSILTLNYGYT
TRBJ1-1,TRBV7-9,ASSFTGSAEAF
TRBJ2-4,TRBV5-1,ASSTTSGTIAKNIQY
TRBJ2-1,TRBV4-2,ASRPSWREANEQF
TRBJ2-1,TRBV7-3,ASSPGTSVGEQF
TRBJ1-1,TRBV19,ASSTWDRVNTEAF
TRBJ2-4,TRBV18,ASSLGQLAKNIQY
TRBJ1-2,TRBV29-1,SVEQGGGYT
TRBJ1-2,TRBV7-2,ASSLVSYGYT
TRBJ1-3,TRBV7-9,ASSLVVRVTGNTIY
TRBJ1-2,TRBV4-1,ASSLRTGGNYGYT
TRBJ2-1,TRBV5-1,ASSLSYNEQF
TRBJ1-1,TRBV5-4,ASRAGTANTEAF
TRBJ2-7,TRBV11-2,ASSLAGFREQY
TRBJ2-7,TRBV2,ASRRTYEQY
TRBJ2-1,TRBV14,ASSQALPYRGLFNEQF
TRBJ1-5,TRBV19,ASSISGYNQPQH
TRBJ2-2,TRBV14,ASSPYRGLGGELF
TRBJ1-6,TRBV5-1,ASSSTGDLNSPLH
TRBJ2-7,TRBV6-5,ASSYRRDSYEQY
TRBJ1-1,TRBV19,ASRSPGGSHTEAF
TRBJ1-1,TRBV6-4,ASKERDPPEAF
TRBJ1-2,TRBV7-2,ASSLVAINYGYT
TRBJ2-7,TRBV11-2,ASIPRGAPRIEQY